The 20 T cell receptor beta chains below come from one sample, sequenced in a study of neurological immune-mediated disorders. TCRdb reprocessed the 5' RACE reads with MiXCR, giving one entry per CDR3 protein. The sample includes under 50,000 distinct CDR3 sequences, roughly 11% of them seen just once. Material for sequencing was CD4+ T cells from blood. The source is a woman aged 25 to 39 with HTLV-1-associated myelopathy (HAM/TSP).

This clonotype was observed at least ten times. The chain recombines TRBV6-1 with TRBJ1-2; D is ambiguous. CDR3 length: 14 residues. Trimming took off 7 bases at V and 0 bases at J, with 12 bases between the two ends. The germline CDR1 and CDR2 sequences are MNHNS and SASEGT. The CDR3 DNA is TGTGCCAGCACAGATTCTATTTCTAACTATGGCTACACCTTC. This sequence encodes CASTDSISNYGYTF.

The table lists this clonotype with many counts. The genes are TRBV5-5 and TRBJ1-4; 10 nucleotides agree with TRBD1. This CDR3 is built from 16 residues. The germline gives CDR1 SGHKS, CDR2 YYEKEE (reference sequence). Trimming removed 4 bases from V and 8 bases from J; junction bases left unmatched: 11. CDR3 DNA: TGTGCCAGCAGCACTTATCCGGGACAGGGGCGAGAAAAACTGTTTTTT. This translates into CASSTYPGQGREKLFF.

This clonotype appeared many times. CDR3 region: CASSLSSGSDTQYF. The CDR3 region has the DNA TGTGCCAGCAGCTTATCAAGTGGATCAGATACGCAGTATTTT. This chain joins TRBV7-2 and TRBJ2-3, with unresolved D. CDR3 size: 14 residues. Germline V gene data show CDR1 as SGHTA and CDR2 as FQGNSA. Trimming pared 2 bases from V and 4 bases from J, leaving 10 bases between.

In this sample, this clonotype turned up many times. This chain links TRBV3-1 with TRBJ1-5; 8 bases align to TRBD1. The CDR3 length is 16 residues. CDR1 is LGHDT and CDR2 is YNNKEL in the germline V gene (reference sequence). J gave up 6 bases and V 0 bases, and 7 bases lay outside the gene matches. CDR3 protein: CASSQDYWTGLQPQHF. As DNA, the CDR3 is TGTGCCAGCAGCCAAGATTATTGGACAGGGCTTCAGCCCCAGCATTTT.

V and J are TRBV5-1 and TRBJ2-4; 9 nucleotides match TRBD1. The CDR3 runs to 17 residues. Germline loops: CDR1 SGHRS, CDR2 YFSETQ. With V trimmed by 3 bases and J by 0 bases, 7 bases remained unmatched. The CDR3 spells CASSSSLDRGAKNIQYF. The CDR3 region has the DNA TGCGCCAGCAGCTCTAGCCTGGACAGGGGAGCCAAAAACATTCAGTACTTC.

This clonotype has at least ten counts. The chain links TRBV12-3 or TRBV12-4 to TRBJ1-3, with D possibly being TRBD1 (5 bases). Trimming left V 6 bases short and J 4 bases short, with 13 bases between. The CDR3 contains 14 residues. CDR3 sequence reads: CASSPGPPGNTIYF. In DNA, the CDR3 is TGTGCCAGCAGCCCGGGACCTCCCGGAAACACCATATATTTT.

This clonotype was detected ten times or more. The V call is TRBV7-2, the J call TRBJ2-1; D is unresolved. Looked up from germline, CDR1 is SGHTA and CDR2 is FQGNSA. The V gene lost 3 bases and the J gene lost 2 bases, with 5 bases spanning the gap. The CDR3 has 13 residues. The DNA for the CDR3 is TGTGCCAGCAGCTTGGGCCCCTACAATGAGCAGTTCTTC. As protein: CASSLGPYNEQFF.

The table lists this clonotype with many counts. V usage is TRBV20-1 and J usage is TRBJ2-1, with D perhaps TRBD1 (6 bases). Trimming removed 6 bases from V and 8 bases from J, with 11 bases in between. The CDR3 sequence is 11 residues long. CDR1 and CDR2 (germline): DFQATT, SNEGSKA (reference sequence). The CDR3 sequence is CSATGSYEQFF. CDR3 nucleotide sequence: TGCAGTGCCACAGGGAGTTATGAGCAGTTCTTC.

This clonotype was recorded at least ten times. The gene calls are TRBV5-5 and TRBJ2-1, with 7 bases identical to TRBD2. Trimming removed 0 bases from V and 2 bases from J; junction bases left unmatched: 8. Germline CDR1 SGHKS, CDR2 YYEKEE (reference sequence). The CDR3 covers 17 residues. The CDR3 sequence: CASSLVLGGLTYNEQFF. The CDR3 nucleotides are TGTGCCAGCAGCTTGGTTTTGGGAGGGCTTACCTACAATGAGCAGTTCTTC.

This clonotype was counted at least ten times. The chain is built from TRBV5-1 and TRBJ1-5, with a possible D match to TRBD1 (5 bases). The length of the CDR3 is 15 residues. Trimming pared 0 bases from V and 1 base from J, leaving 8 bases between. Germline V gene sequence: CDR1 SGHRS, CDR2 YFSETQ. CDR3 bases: TGCGCCAGCAGCTTGGAGGCAGGGAGCAATCAGCCCCAGCATTTT. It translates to CASSLEAGSNQPQHF.

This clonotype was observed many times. The CDR3 DNA is TGTGCCACCAGCAGAGATTTATCGGGGGGGTCTAATGAGCAGTTCTTC. It translates to CATSRDLSGGSNEQFF. The genes are TRBV15 and TRBJ2-1; TRBD2 aligns across 8 bases. Germline values: CDR1 LNHNV, CDR2 YYDKDF (reference sequence). This CDR3 is 16 amino acids long. V lost 0 bases to trimming and J lost 7 bases; unmatched junction nucleotides: 8.

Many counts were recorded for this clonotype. The CDR3 sequence: CASSFRGRGKGPEAFF. The CDR3 DNA is TGCGCCAGCAGCTTTCGGGGTCGAGGGAAGGGACCTGAAGCTTTCTTT. The chain combines TRBV5-1 with TRBJ1-1; perhaps TRBD1 as D (5 bases). The CDR3 loop spans 16 amino acids. CDR1 and CDR2 (germline): SGHRS, YFSETQ. Trimming took off 2 bases at V and 6 bases at J, with 20 bases between the two ends. Together with reference TRBV5-1 and TRBJ1-1, the CDR3 gives the full variable domain: KAGVTQTPRYLIKTRGQQVTLSCSPISGHRSVSWYQQTPGQGLQFLFEYFSETQRNKGNFPGRFSGRQFSNSRSEMNVSTLELGDSALYLCASSFRGRGKGPEAFFGQGTRLTVV.

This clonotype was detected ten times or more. The CDR3 region has the DNA TGTGCCAGCAGCTTGGGCAGTGGGGGGCTCTACGAGCAGTACTTC. Protein sequence: CASSLGSGGLYEQYF. This chain connects TRBV5-6 to TRBJ2-7; D tentatively reads TRBD1 or TRBD2 (6 bases each). Trimming took off 0 bases at V and 3 bases at J, with 13 bases between the two ends. The CDR3 has 15 amino acids. From germline, CDR1 is SGHDT and CDR2 YYEEEE.

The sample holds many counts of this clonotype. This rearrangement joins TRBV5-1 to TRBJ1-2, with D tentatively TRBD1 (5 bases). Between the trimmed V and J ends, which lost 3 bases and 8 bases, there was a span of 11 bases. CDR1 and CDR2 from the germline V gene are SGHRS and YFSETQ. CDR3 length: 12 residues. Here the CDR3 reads CASSSQGYGYTF. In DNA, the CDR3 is TGCGCCAGCAGCTCGCAGGGATACGGCTACACCTTC.

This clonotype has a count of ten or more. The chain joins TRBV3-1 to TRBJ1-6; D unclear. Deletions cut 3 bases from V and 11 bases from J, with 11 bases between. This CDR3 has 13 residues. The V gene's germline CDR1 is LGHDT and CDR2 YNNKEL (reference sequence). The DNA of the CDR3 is TGTGCCAGCAGCCAGGTCCGGGATCCACCCCTCCACTTT. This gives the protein CASSQVRDPPLHF.

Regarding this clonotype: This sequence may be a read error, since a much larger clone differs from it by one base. CDR3 protein: CANSQGDSGELFF. CDR3 coding DNA: TGTGCCAACAGCCAAGGTGATTCCGGGGAGCTGTTTTTT. V gene TRBV4-2 combines with J gene TRBJ2-2; D gene uncertain. Germline-derived CDR1 and CDR2 are LGHNA and YNFKEQ. CDR3 length equals 13 residues.

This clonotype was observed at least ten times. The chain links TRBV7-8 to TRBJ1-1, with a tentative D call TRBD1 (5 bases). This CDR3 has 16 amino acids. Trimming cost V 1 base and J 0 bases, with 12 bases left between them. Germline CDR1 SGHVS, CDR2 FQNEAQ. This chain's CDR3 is CASSLEGMIMNTEAFF. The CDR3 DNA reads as TGTGCCAGCAGCTTAGAGGGGATGATCATGAACACTGAAGCTTTCTTT.

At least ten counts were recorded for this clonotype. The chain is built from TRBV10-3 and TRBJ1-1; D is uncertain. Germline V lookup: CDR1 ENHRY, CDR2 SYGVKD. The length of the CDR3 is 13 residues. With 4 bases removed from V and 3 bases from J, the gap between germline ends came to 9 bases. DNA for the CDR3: TGTGCCATCAGTGGGTATGGAGACACTGAAGCTTTCTTT. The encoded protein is CAISGYGDTEAFF.

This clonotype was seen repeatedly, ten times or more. DNA of the CDR3: TGTGCCAGCAGTTTATCATACGAGCAGTACTTC. It yields the protein CASSLSYEQYF. The chain carries TRBV3-1 and TRBJ2-7; D ambiguous. V was trimmed by 6 bases and J by 4 bases, leaving 7 bases between them. The CDR3 runs to 11 residues. Germline values: CDR1 LGHDT, CDR2 YNNKEL (reference sequence).

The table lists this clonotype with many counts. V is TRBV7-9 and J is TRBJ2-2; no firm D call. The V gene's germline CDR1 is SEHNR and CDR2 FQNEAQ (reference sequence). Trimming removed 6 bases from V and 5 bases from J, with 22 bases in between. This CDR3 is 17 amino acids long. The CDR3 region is CASSSLGSATVTGELFF. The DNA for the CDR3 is TGTGCCAGCAGTAGTTTAGGGTCGGCAACGGTGACCGGGGAGCTGTTTTTT.